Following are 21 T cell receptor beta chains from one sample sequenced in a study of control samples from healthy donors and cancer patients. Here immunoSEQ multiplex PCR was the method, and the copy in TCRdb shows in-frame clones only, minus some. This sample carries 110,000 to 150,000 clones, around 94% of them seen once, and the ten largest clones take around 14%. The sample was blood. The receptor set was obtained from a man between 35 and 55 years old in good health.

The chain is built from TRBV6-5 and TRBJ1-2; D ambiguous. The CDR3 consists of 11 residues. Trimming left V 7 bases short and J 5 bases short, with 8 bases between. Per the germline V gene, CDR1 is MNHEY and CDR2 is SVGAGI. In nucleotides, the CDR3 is TGTGCCAGCAAAGACCTTTATGGCTACACCTTC. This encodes CASKDLYGYTF.

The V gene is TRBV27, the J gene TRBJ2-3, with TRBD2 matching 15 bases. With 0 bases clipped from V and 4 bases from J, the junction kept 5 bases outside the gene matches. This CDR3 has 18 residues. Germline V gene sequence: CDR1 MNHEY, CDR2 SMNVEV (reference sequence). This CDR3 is CASSLSRTSGRAPDTQYF. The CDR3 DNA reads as TGTGCCAGCAGTTTATCAAGGACTAGCGGGAGGGCCCCAGATACGCAGTATTTT.

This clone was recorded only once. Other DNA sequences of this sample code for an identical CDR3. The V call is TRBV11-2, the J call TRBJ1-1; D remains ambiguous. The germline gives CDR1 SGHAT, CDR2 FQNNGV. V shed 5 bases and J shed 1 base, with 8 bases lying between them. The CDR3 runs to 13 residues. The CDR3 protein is CASSLGGNTEAFF. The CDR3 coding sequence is TGTGCCAGCAGCCTCGGAGGGAACACTGAAGCTTTCTTT.

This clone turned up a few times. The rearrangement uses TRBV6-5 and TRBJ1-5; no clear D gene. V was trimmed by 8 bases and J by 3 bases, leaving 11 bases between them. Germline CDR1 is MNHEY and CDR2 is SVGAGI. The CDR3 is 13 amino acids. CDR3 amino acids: CASVVGPNQPQHF. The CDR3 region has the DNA TGTGCCAGCGTGGTTGGGCCCAATCAGCCCCAGCATTTT.

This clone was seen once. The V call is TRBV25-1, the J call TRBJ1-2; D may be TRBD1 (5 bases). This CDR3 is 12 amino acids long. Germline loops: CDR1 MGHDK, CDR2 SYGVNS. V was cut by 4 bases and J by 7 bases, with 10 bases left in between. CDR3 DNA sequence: TGTGCCAGCAGTGGGGGGGTGAGTGGCTACACCTTC. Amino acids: CASSGGVSGYTF.

The CDR3 protein is CASSLEGEAFF. CDR3 bases: TGTGCCAGCAGTTTAGAGGGTGAAGCTTTCTTT. The rearrangement joins TRBV28 to TRBJ1-1; D gene ambiguous. Germline CDR1 reads MDHEN; CDR2 reads SYDVKM. Trimming shortened V by 2 bases and J by 7 bases, and 5 bases separated the two germline ends. This CDR3 has 11 amino acids.

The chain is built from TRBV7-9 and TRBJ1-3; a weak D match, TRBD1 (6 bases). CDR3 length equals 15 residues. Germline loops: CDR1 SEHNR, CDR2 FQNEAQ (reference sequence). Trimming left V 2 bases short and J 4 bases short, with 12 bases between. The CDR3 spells CASSLQGLRGNTIYF. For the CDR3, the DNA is TGTGCCAGCAGCTTACAGGGGCTGAGGGGAAACACCATATATTTT.

The CDR3 spells CASSVEGRGDEQFF. CDR3 bases: TGTGCCAGCAGCGTAGAAGGCAGGGGCGATGAGCAGTTCTTC. This chain joins TRBV9 and TRBJ2-1; tentatively, D is TRBD1 (6 bases). V was trimmed by 0 bases and J by 8 bases, leaving 12 bases between them. The CDR3 has 14 amino acids. Germline V gives CDR1 SGDLS, CDR2 YYNGEE.

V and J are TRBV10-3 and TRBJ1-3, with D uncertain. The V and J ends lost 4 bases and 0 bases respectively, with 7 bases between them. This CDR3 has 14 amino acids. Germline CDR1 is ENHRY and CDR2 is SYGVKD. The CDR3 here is CAISAISSGNTIYF. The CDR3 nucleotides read TGTGCCATCAGTGCTATTTCCTCTGGAAACACCATATATTTT.

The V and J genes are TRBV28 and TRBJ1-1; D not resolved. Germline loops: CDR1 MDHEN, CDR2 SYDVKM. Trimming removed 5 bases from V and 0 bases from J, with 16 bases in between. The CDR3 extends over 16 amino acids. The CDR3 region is CASSAGFVNMNTEAFF. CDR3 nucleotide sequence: TGTGCCAGCAGTGCCGGATTTGTTAACATGAACACTGAAGCTTTCTTT.

The CDR3 DNA sequence: TGTGCCAGCAGTTTCTTCCAGGGCACCTACAATGAGCAGTTCTTC. Protein: CASSFFQGTYNEQFF. The chain combines TRBV28 with TRBJ2-1, with a weak D call TRBD1 (5 bases). The V end was cut by 3 bases, the J end by 2 bases, with 11 bases between. The germline gives CDR1 MDHEN, CDR2 SYDVKM. This CDR3 region has 15 residues.

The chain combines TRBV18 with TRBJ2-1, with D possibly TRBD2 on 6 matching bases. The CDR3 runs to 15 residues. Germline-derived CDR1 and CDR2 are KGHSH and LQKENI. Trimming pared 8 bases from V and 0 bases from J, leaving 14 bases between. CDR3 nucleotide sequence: TGTGCCAGCAAAACTAGCAAAAGCTCCTACAATGAGCAGTTCTTC. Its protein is CASKTSKSSYNEQFF.

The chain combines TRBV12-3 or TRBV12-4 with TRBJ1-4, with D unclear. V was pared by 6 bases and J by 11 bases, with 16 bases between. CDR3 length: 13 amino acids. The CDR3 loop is CASSHRPLLKLFF. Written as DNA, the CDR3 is TGTGCCAGCAGCCACCGGCCCCTACTTAAACTGTTTTTT.

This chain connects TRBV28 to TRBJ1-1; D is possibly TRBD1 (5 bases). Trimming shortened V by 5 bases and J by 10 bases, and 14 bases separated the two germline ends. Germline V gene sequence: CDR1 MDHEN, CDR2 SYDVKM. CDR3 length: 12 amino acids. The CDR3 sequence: CASSGGEHRAFF. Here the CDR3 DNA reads TGTGCCAGCAGTGGGGGGGAGCACAGAGCTTTCTTT.

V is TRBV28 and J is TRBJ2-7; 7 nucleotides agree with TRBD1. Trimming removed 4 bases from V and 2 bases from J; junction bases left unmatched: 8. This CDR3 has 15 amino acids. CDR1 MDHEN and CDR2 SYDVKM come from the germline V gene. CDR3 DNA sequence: TGTGCCAGCAGTTCCCCCCCCACAGGGGCCTACGAGCAGTACTTC. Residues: CASSSPPTGAYEQYF.

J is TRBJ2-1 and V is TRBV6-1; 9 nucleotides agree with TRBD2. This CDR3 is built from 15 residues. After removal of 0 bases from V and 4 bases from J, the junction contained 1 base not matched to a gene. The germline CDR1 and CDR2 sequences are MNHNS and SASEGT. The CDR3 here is CASSEASGGYNEQFF. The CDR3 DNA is TGTGCCAGCAGTGAAGCGAGCGGGGGGTACAATGAGCAGTTCTTC.

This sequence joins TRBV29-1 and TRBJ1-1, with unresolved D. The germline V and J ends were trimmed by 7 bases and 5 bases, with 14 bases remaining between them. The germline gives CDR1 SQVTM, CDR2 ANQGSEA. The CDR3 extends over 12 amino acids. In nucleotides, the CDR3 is TGCAGCGGCGACCTGGTGGGGACTGAAGCTTTCTTT. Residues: CSGDLVGTEAFF. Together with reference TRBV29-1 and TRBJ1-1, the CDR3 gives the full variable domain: SAVISQKPSRDICQRGTSLTIQCQVDSQVTMMFWYRQQPGQSLTLIATANQGSEATYESGFVIDKFPISRPNLTFSTLTVSNMSPEDSSIYLCSGDLVGTEAFFGQGTRLTVV.

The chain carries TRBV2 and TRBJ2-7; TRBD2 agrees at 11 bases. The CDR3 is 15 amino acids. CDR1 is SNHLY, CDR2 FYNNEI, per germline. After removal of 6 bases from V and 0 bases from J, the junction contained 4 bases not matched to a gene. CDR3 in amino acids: CASRGTSGPSYEQYF. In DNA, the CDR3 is TGTGCCAGCAGGGGGACTAGCGGTCCCTCCTACGAGCAGTACTTC.

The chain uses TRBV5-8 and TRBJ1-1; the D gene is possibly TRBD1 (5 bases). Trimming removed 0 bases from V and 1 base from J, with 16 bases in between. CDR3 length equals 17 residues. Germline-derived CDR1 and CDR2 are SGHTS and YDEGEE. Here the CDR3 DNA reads TGTGCCAGCAGCTTGGGGGTTAGGCGACAGTCGAACACTGAAGCTTTCTTT. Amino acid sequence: CASSLGVRRQSNTEAFF.

Written as DNA, the CDR3 is TGTGCCAGCAGCGCGTTTAAGGGGGGCTACACCTTC. It specifies CASSAFKGGYTF. V usage is TRBV9 and J usage is TRBJ1-2; D possibly corresponds to TRBD1 (5 bases). The germline CDR1 and CDR2 sequences are SGDLS and YYNGEE. The CDR3 sequence is 12 residues long. The V and J ends lost 3 bases and 8 bases respectively, with 11 bases between them.

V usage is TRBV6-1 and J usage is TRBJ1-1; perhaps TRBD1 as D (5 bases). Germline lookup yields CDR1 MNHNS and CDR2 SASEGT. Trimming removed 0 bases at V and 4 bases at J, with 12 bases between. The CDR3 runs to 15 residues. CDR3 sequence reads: CASSEAIQGGTEAFF. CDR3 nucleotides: TGTGCCAGCAGTGAAGCTATCCAGGGCGGCACTGAAGCTTTCTTT.